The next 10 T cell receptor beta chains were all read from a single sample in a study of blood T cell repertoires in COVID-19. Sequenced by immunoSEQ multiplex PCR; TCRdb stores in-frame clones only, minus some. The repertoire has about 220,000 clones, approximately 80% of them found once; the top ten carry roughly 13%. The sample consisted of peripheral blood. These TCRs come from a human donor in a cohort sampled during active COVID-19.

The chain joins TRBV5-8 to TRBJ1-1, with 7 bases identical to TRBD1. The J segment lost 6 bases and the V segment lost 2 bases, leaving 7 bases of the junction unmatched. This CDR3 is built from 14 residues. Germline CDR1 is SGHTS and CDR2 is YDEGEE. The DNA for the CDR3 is TGTGCCAGCAGCTTACGACAGACAGGGTCTGAAGCTTTCTTT. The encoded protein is CASSLRQTGSEAFF.

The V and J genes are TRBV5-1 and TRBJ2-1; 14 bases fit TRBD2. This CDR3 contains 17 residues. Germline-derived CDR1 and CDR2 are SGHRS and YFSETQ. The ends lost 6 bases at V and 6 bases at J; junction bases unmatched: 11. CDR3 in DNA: TGCGCCAGCAATGCCCGGGTGGGACTAGCGGGAGCCAATGAGCAGTTCTTC. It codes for CASNARVGLAGANEQFF.

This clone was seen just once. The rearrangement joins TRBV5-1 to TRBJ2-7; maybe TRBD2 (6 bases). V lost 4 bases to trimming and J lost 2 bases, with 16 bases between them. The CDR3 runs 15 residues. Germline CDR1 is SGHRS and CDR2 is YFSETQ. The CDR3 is CASSITGLQAYEQYF. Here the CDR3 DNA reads TGCGCCAGCAGCATTACGGGACTGCAAGCCTACGAGCAGTACTTC.

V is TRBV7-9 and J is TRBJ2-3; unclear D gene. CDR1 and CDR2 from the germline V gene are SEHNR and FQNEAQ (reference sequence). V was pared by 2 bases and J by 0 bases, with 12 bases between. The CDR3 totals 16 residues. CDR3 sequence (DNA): TGTGCCAGCAGCTTATTGGTGGAGATTAGCACAGATACGCAGTATTTT. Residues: CASSLLVEISTDTQYF.

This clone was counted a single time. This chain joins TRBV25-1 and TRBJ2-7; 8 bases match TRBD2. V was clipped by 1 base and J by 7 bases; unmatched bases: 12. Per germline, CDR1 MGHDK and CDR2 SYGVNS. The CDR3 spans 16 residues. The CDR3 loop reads CASSELGRGAVEEQYF. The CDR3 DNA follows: TGTGCCAGCAGTGAATTAGGGCGGGGGGCCGTGGAAGAGCAGTACTTC.

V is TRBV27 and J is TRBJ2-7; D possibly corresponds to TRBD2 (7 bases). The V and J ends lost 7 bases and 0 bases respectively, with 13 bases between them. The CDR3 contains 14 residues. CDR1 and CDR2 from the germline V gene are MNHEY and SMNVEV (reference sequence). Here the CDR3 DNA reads TGTGCCAGCATGGAGGGAGGGGGCTCCTACGAGCAGTACTTC. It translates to CASMEGGGSYEQYF.

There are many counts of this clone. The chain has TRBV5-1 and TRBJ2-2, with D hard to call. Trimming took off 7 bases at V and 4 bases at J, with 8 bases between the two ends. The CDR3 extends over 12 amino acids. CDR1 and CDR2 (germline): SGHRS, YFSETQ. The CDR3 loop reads CASGETTGELFF. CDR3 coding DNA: TGCGCCAGCGGAGAGACCACCGGGGAGCTGTTTTTT.

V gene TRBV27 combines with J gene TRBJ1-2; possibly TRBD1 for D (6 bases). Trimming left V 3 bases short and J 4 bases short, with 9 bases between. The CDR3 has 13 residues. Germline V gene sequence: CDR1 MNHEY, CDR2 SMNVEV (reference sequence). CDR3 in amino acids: CASSLAGVYGYTF. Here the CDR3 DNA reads TGTGCCAGCAGTTTGGCAGGGGTCTATGGCTACACCTTC.

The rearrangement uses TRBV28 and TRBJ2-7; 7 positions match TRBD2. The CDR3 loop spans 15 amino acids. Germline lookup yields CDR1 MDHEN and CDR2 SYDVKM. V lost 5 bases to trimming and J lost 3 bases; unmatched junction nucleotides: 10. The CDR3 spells CASSLGGVVIYEQYF. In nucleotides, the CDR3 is TGTGCCAGCAGTCTGGGAGGGGTCGTTATCTACGAGCAGTACTTC. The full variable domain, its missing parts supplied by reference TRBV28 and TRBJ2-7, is DVKVTQSSRYLVKRTGEKVFLECVQDMDHENMFWYRQDPGLGLRLIYFSYDVKMKEKGDIPEGYSVSREKKERFSLILESASTNQTSMYLCASSLGGVVIYEQYFGPGTRLTVT.

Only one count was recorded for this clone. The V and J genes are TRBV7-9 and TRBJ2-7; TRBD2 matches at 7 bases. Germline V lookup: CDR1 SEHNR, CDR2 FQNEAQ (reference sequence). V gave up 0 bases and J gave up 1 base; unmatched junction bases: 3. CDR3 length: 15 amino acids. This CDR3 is CASSLAPAGSYEQYF. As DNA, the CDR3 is TGTGCCAGCAGCTTAGCCCCAGCGGGGTCCTACGAGCAGTACTTC.